Reported below is one T cell receptor beta chain. This clone was observed a handful of times. The target of this receptor is not known. Nothing much larger sits one base from this clone, and base qualities are not available. Using the deep immunoSEQ assay, multiplex PCR amplified TCR CDR3 regions from genomic DNA. For each cell subset, the extracted genomic DNA was distributed evenly across all wells of several immunoSEQ 96-well plates, and each plate served as one replicate. Each replicate PCR for sorted subsets received 150 to 250 ng genomic DNA, equal to some 32,000 T cell genomes. Purified libraries were quantified with a Qubit 3.0 fluorometer, sized on a Bioanalyzer 2100, and re-quantified with the KAPA Library Quantification kit. Every immunoSEQ 96-well plate was sequenced on a dedicated single-read 150-cycle Illumina NextSeq 550 flow cell. The paper's data handling went like this. The immunoSEQ output contained only junctional sequences without quality scores, so filtering could not match that applied to full-length reads. To assign V/J genes and CDR3, sequences were annotated using PyIR, a Python wrapper for IgBLAST v1.9, with IMGT germline references. Any read was removed if the V/J assignment was weak (E-value above 1e-6), the CDR3 was missing, or the read contained stop codons, out-of-frame junctions, or ambiguous translated residues. V3J clonotypes were defined by identical inferred V gene, J gene, and CDR3 amino acid sequence. To compute the percentage overlap between repertoires, the number of shared unique clonotypes was divided by the size of the smaller repertoire. Three approaches were used to assess repertoire richness: RTK rarefaction, the Chao1 estimator, and Recon v2.1 estimates of unobserved clonotypes. Generation probabilities were computed with OLGA for all TCRbeta clonotypes obtained by the gDNA method from a few donors. TCRdb obtained this table from immuneACCESS and retained in-frame rearrangements with V and J assigned. These tables miss some clones; where compared with another copy, unresolved V genes account for less than half of the shortfall, and the remainder is unexplained. The V and J calls and clone size come from that table; D and trimming were worked out from the DNA. The sample profile shows some 2,500,000 clones; just under 95% of them were found once. Around 0.38% of the sample goes to the ten largest clones.

The record originates from a study of shared clonotypes between healthy human individuals (dated by TCRdb to the early 2020s). About the study as a whole: A couple of women and a few men aged 18 to 49 years were included in the cohort. For each donor, CD4 naive and CD4 memory were each given three plates, CD8 naive was given two plates, and CD8 memory was given one plate. To estimate repertoire size and how much clonotypes are shared between individuals, the study performed deep sequencing of blood TCR repertoires from a handful of healthy adults. Different laboratories and diverse techniques were used to prepare libraries and sequence TCR repertoires, to increase sequencing depth and limit assay-specific biases. Between about 0.85 and 9.5 billion PBMCs per donor were obtained by leukapheresis.

The donors were healthy, HIV-negative adults with no recently reported acute infections or vaccinations. Every donor was a Caucasian adult residing in Nashville, Tennessee, USA. CD4+ T cells were enriched by magnetic negative selection, after which naive cells were positively selected on CD45RA and the negative fraction was taken as the memory subset. Blood was obtained by leukapheresis, after which PBMCs were separated by Ficoll-Histopaque density gradient centrifugation and cryopreserved in liquid nitrogen vapor phase. Analytical flow cytometry was used to check the purity and quantity of every magnetically sorted T cell population. Genomic DNA was isolated from each sorted fraction and quantified by UV absorbance on a Nanodrop 2000c. The full study reports these points: Sharing across several donors was observed for 5% to 6.5% of naive CD4, 3% to 4% of naive CD8, 2% to 2.5% of memory CD4, and about 0.39% of memory CD8 clonotypes. Rarefaction of sorted-subset datasets indicated incomplete sequencing despite the large sequencing depth. Because the study included only a small number of donors, the genetic and exposure-history diversity represented was limited. Naive subsets generally had larger estimated clonotype richness than memory subsets did. Pairwise subsampling indicated that sequencing depth was expected to affect the degree of clonotype sharing among donors. Clonotypes shared by all four sorted-subset donors showed higher generation probabilities than non-shared clonotypes. Only blood was sampled, and tissue TCR repertoires likely differ from those in blood.

Taken from the germline V gene, the CDR1 and CDR2 loops are SNHLY and FYNNEI. Reading from cysteine to phenylalanine, the CDR3 counts 15 amino acids. Kept here is only the CDR3 DNA, which spans 45 bases and is read in frame from base 1. V sheds 6 bases and J sheds 2 bases, leaving 11 bases between their ends. The clonotype originates from a man younger than 35 in good health. Some clones in this sample may be carry-over from other donors' samples. Sequencing was done on a sample of naive CD4+ T cells from PBMCs. The meaning of the sample's cell subset or site label: CD45RA+ positively selected. The rearranged chain carries TRBV2 and TRBJ2-6, with the D gene not confidently named. The DNA sequence follows: TGTGCCAGCAGGACACCTCAGACTGGGGCCAACGTCCTGACTTTC. This sequence encodes CASRTPQTGANVLTF.